The 12 T cell receptor beta chains below come from one sample, sequenced in a study of graft-versus-host responses after intestinal transplantation. These receptors are not linked to any known antigen. Clones were read by immunoSEQ multiplex PCR, and TCRdb kept only the in-frame ones, dropping some. The data show about 84,000 clones, approximately 90% seen once. The sample was unstimulated CD4+ T cells sorted from spleen or lymph node cells, taken before transplant. All receptors derive from a human donor who was the organ donor for an intestinal transplant.

Remarks on this clone: Germline is not matched at one junction end, which may reflect a read error. This rearrangement joins TRBV6-5 to TRBJ2-5; TRBD2 agrees at 10 bases. Germline values: CDR1 MNHEY, CDR2 SVGAGI. There are 16 residues in the CDR3. The CDR3 loop is CAISSGLAGVQETQYF. The CDR3 coding sequence is TGTGCCATCAGTTCCGGTCTAGCGGGAGTACAAGAGACCCAGTACTTC.

The CDR3 protein is CASSIALTSGIYNEQFF. CDR3 bases: TGTGCCAGTAGTATAGCCCTAACTAGCGGGATCTATAATGAGCAGTTCTTC. The genes are TRBV19 and TRBJ2-1; 10 nucleotides match TRBD2. The V and J ends lost 1 base and 7 bases, in that order; junction bases with no gene match: 10. CDR3 length: 17 residues. CDR1 and CDR2 (germline): LNHDA, SQIVND (reference sequence).

V is TRBV6-1 and J is TRBJ1-4; TRBD1 matches 8 bases. Looked up from germline, CDR1 is MNHNS and CDR2 is SASEGT. Germline trimming cut 2 bases from V and 2 bases from J; bases unmatched to any gene: 1. CDR3 size: 15 residues. Written as DNA, the CDR3 is TGTGCCAGCAGTGAAAGGGACAGGACTAATGAAAAACTGTTTTTT. Translation gives CASSERDRTNEKLFF.

The V gene is TRBV30, the J gene TRBJ2-7, with a tentative D call TRBD2 (5 bases). Germline CDR1 GTSNPN, CDR2 SVGIG (reference sequence). This CDR3 spans 14 amino acids. Trimming took 5 bases from V and 3 from J, leaving 17 bases between them. The CDR3 DNA sequence: TGTGCCTGGGAAATAGGTCGGGGTCTCTACGAGCAGTACTTC. This encodes CAWEIGRGLYEQYF.

V is TRBV7-2 and J is TRBJ2-3, with 7 bases identical to TRBD2. The CDR3 is made up of 14 amino acids. After removal of 4 bases from V and 6 bases from J, the junction contained 7 bases not matched to a gene. CDR1 and CDR2 from the germline V gene are SGHTA and FQGNSA. CDR3 coding DNA: TGTGCCAGCAGCTGGAGCGGGGCCGGGGATACGCAGTATTTT. Translated, it gives CASSWSGAGDTQYF.

This clone was seen a handful of times. The rearrangement links TRBV11-2 to TRBJ2-5; D gene ambiguous. Germline V gene lookup returns CDR1 SGHAT and CDR2 FQNNGV. The germline V and J ends were trimmed by 3 bases and 5 bases, with 4 bases remaining between them. The CDR3 has 11 amino acids. This chain's CDR3 is CASSFRETQYF. CDR3 sequence (DNA): TGTGCCAGCAGCTTTCGGGAGACCCAGTACTTC.

The V and J genes are TRBV7-8 and TRBJ2-1; 10 bases map to TRBD2. Germline CDR1 is SGHVS and CDR2 is FQNEAQ. This CDR3 is built from 16 residues. Unmatched junction bases numbered 4, after V lost 1 base and J lost 4 bases. CDR3 sequence reads: CASSLETSGTYNEQFF. CDR3 nucleotide sequence: TGTGCCAGCAGCTTAGAAACTAGCGGGACATACAATGAGCAGTTCTTC.

The V call is TRBV27, the J call TRBJ2-3, with 11 positions matching TRBD2. Germline-derived CDR1 and CDR2 are MNHEY and SMNVEV (reference sequence). The length of the CDR3 is 19 residues. J lost 2 bases, V lost 4 bases, and 14 bases had no gene match. Written as DNA, the CDR3 is TGTGCCAGCAGTTCGCGGGTTTTTAGCGGGAGGGACATCACAGATACGCAGTATTTT. Its translation: CASSSRVFSGRDITDTQYF.

This rearrangement joins TRBV18 to TRBJ1-1; D might be TRBD1 (6 bases). The germline V gene encodes CDR1 KGHSH and CDR2 LQKENI. This CDR3 is 14 amino acids long. Trimming left V 3 bases short and J 0 bases short, with 8 bases between. The CDR3 sequence: CASSPTGLNTEAFF. The CDR3 DNA is TGTGCCAGCTCACCGACAGGATTGAACACTGAAGCTTTCTTT.

The genes are TRBV18 and TRBJ2-1; D is unclear. Germline V gene data show CDR1 as KGHSH and CDR2 as LQKENI. CDR3 size: 16 residues. V dropped 5 bases and J dropped 0 bases, with 14 bases sitting between them. The CDR3 spells CASSSLLRSSYNEQFF. DNA for the CDR3: TGTGCCAGCTCATCTTTACTAAGGAGCTCCTACAATGAGCAGTTCTTC.

The rearrangement joins TRBV7-3 to TRBJ2-2; 10 bases agree with TRBD1. This CDR3 is 15 amino acids long. Germline CDR1 is SGHTA and CDR2 is FQGTGA. The V segment lost 5 bases and the J segment 4 bases; nucleotides outside the gene matches: 4. The CDR3 sequence: CASSPRTGGTGELFF. The CDR3 nucleotides read TGTGCCAGCAGCCCTCGGACAGGGGGCACCGGGGAGCTGTTTTTT. The whole variable domain, filled in from reference TRBV7-3 and TRBJ2-2, reads GAGVSQTPSNKVTEKGKYVELRCDPISGHTALYWYRQSLGQGPEFLIYFQGTGAADDSGLPNDRFFAVRPEGSVSTLKIQRTERGDSAVYLCASSPRTGGTGELFFGEGSRLTVL.

DNA of the CDR3: TGTGCCAGCAGTGAAGGATACTTTAGCAATCAGCCCCAGCATTTT. This encodes CASSEGYFSNQPQHF. The rearrangement links TRBV6-1 to TRBJ1-5, with unresolved D. Trimming took 1 base from V and 0 from J, leaving 7 bases between them. CDR1 and CDR2 (germline): MNHNS, SASEGT. The CDR3 contains 15 residues.